This T cell receptor (beta chain) was obtained from a study of T cells in Graves' hyperthyroidism and ophthalmopathy. Study findings and constraints: The model anticipated ophthalmopathy a median 6.5 months pre-onset.

Amplification targeted TCR beta CDR3 regions from RNA transcripts. During a first-round RT-PCR of the TCR CDR3, the HTBI primer set was used. Via MiXCR, TCRdb re-called the multiplex PCR reads, giving one row per CDR3 protein. Of a few hundred thousand distinct CDR3 sequences in the sample, about 18% were seen once. The CDR3 has 14 residues. Trimming shortened V by 4 bases and J by 6 bases, and 15 bases separated the two germline ends. Germline CDR1 is MNHNS and CDR2 is SASEGT. Patients between 18 and 65 years old had hyperthyroidism, newly diagnosed and lasting under 2 months. This clonotype showed up many times. Its antigen is unidentified.

Sequenced input: blood. The TCR was taken from a woman between 18 and 30 years old with Graves' hyperthyroidism. J is TRBJ1-1 and V is TRBV6-1, with TRBD1 as a possible D gene (6 bases). In DNA form, the CDR3 reads TGTGCCAGCAGTGCCACACAGGGCCGGGCTGAAGCTTTCTTT. Translating gives CASSATQGRAEAFF.